This is a list of T cell receptor beta chains from one sample in a study of OX40 agonist ivuxolimab in advanced cancers. The protocol was immunoSEQ multiplex PCR, while the TCRdb copy is restricted to in-frame clones and leaves out a portion. The table records tens of thousands of clones, approximately 86% of them present only once. The sample consisted of CD4+ or CD8+ T cells sorted from blood, taken in a trial of the OX40 agonist ivuxolimab. The source is an adult with an advanced solid tumor such as melanoma, head and neck, liver or kidney cancer. CDR3s include the opening cysteine and the closing phenylalanine or tryptophan. Some rows mark clone size as missing; the rest say once, few, many or name a class of expanded clone.

V gene,clone size,J gene,CDR3 length,CDR3 protein
TRBV19,-,TRBJ1-5,15,CASSILQLSNQPQHF
TRBV5-6,-,TRBJ2-2,13,CASSLRTSGELFF
TRBV27,-,TRBJ2-3,14,CASTRTSGADTQYF
TRBV6-1,-,TRBJ2-7,14,CASSPRPDSYEQYF
TRBV9,-,TRBJ2-1,18,CASSVAPLLAGGPNEQFF
TRBV10-3,-,TRBJ2-7,15,CAISEGVGNSYEQYF
TRBV6-1,-,TRBJ2-5,15,CASSDRELARETQYF
TRBV6-6,-,TRBJ1-1,12,CASRGMNTEAFF
TRBV4-1,-,TRBJ2-7,16,CASSQQMGQASYEQYF
TRBV20-1,once,TRBJ1-2,11,CSVRVYYGYTF
TRBV6-1,few,TRBJ1-3,15,CASSLPPGQGYTIYF
TRBV28,-,TRBJ2-3,12,CASSLMSDTQYF
TRBV29-1,once,TRBJ1-2,11,CSVDGGEGYTF
TRBV5-1,-,TRBJ2-7,16,CASSPATSGRGYEQYF
TRBV7-2,-,TRBJ1-2,17,CASSTGTGGGGVYGYTF
TRBV29-1,-,TRBJ2-3,13,CSGRGTTTDTQYF
TRBV2,-,TRBJ2-3,16,CASSVRLAGSTDTQYF
TRBV5-4,-,TRBJ1-3,14,CASSLEPSGNTIYF